This T cell receptor beta chain was sequenced in a study of cytomegalovirus exposure and HLA in healthy donors (dated by TCRdb to 2016 to 2017). Regarding the study in general: In an earlier analysis of under 600 of the donors, less than 350 Gb of sequence data and some 100 million unique TCR beta sequences from about 179 million T cells were reported. Using immunosequencing, the study profiled T cell repertoires from 666 subjects and related those repertoires to cytomegalovirus serostatus. Four or five DR-DQ haplotypes were handled as single units for association and clustering because linkage in the cohort was strong. The later analysis used no new phenotypic data to find candidate immune exposures, relying instead on TCR beta sequences and their occurrence across donors. An earlier analysis of 587 of the donors applied high-throughput TCR beta sequencing to assess whether each TCR beta V gene segment acted as functional or pseudogenic. On average, around 240,000 unique TCR beta nucleotide sequences were sequenced per donor among a few hundred genotyped donors of the cohort, with 15% to 20% of those sequences being non-productive. A later genetic analysis used genome-wide SNP genotypes for about 60% of the 666 donors, treating that subset as a discovery cohort. The number of donors typed differed by locus, with 629-630 for A, B, C, DRB1 and DQB1, roughly 520 for DQA1, 600 to 610 for DPA1, and some 440 for DPB1. Donor age, sex, ethnicity and CMV serostatus were compiled alongside the repertoire data. Every repertoire in the discovery cohort had been generated on one and the same sequencing platform. An early release covering roughly 640 HLA-typed donors comprised 250 to 350 gigabases of sequencing data and some 79 million unique TCR sequences. The study aimed to test whether signatures of past pathogen exposure could be identified by cataloging public T cell receptors. To predict cytomegalovirus infection status, the study brought together high-throughput TCR immunosequencing, statistical association of individual TCRs with disease status, and machine learning. Besides the first cohort of under 700 subjects, a separate validation cohort made up of some 110 different subjects was used. A later analysis re-examined previously published TCR beta repertoires from 610 or so donors and added high-resolution HLA genotyping to investigate patterns of TCR occurrence. HLA typing included class I and class II loci at four-digit resolution. Among the approximately 430 genotyped donors, around 81% belonged to the genetic ancestry cluster associated with self-reported Caucasian donors. What the research found in general, with its limitations: Most CMV-associated TCR beta chains appeared to be HLA-restricted in a later analysis, and the HLA associations seemed to be driven largely by CMV exposure. The cohort was sequenced for TCR beta chains only, and without alpha or paired-chain data the features that could be detected were limited. Some IMGT-functional V segments, including TRBV6-2 and TRBV6-3, could not be distinguished by the 87-base-pair reads and were therefore excluded. An earlier analysis of roughly 570 of the donors showed that most TCR beta V segments appeared in productive rearrangements either about 90% or about 30% of the time, which broadly matched IMGT annotations. While some public TCRs were present in many individuals, most TCR sequences turned up only very rarely across donors. A further reported finding was that TCR beta sequences accurately predicted the HLA-A and HLA-B alleles for most subjects in the first cohort. Sequencing depth was assumed to be roughly uniform across donors in the presence/absence analyses, though that assumption may not hold. Because some donors lacked HLA typing at each locus, the association tests relied only on the typed subset. A few of the identified cytomegalovirus-associated TCR beta chains were confirmed in vitro to be specific for cytomegalovirus antigens. When HLA alleles, especially DR and DQ, strongly co-occurred, TCR associations were difficult to assign to individual alleles. Seventeen rarely observed V segments, including chromosome 9 orphons, were excluded from the earlier analysis of some 590 of the donors because counts were too low. In a later analysis, the rate of TCR association differed among HLA loci, with DRB1 alleles having the most associated TCRs and HLA-C alleles having the fewest. According to the authors, the approach could potentially be generalized to other disease states and immunological phenotypes. At a false discovery rate of 0.05, a later analysis linked about 17,000 TCR beta sequences to specific HLA alleles. V-gene and J-gene trimming of TCR beta chains was associated with a missense DCLRE1C variant in a later genetic analysis, and the association was replicated in an independent cohort. A later analysis found that HLA-associated TCR beta chains were more clonally expanded and had lower generation probabilities than equally common non-associated chains. A total of about 180 TCR beta chains were listed by the study as associated with cytomegalovirus. The only immune exposure information available for the cohort was CMV serostatus. The classifier was reported to diagnose cytomegalovirus status with high specificity and sensitivity in both the original and validation cohorts. In a later genetic analysis, fewer N-insertions in productive TCRs were reported among donors in an Asian-associated ancestry cluster than the roughly 640-donor mean. A cluster of highly shared sequence variants was judged likely to represent a technical artifact of the sequencing pipeline. According to a later analysis, parvovirus B19, influenza, CMV and Epstein-Barr virus appeared linked to several top co-occurrence clusters. Linkage disequilibrium might explain the correlated functional status among segregating V segments, but an unknown experimental factor could not be excluded.

Of note for this clone: Its antigen is not yet known.

The cohort consisted of 600 to 700 healthy bone marrow donors. All cohort members were sampled while nominally healthy, although unrecorded immune exposures were likely present. The donor was CMV seronegative and belonged to the group of several hundred seronegative cohort members. A peripheral blood sample was provided by each donor, and peripheral blood mononuclear cells were used for TCR beta sequencing. The Qiagen DNeasy Blood Extraction Kit was used to extract genomic DNA from the blood cell samples. CDR1 and CDR2, looked up from the germline V gene (reference sequence), are SGHNT and YYREEE. The CDR3 holds 12 amino acids from the cysteine to the phenylalanine. Kept here is only the CDR3 DNA, which spans 36 bases and is read in frame from base 1. The library was generated by the immunoSEQ multiplex PCR assay. For the multiplex PCR, a mixture combining 60 forward primers for TCR Vbeta segments and 13 reverse primers for TCR Jbeta segments was used. The CDR3 region of rearranged TCR beta genes was amplified from genomic DNA with a multiplex PCR assay. Amplified TCR beta libraries were sequenced as 87-base-pair reads on the Illumina HiSeq System. In the source study's methods: In a later analysis, approximately 74 million unique TCR beta chains were counted across the approximately 620 repertoires, and roughly 9.9 million of these chains were shared by at least two donors. Raw reads were error-corrected and collapsed into unique sequences with a nearest-neighbor algorithm that merged closely related sequences to remove PCR and sequencing errors. Alignment of CDR3 sequences to IMGT reference sequences was used to assign V, D and J gene segments. For a sequence to be retained, at least a six-nucleotide match to both a V gene segment and a J gene segment was required. A rearrangement was called productive if the CDR3 had no stop codons and remained in frame with V and J, and every other rearrangement was called non-productive. Following IMGT convention, CDR3 was defined as the stretch from the second conserved V-encoded cysteine to the conserved J-encoded phenylalanine. In an earlier analysis of more than 550 of the donors, sequences lacking an unambiguous match to a single V gene segment were excluded. In an earlier analysis of several hundred of the donors, a V segment was called functional when productive rearrangements were above 56.7%, and segregating when the standard deviation between donors exceeded 5%. To diagnose cytomegalovirus status from the catalog of TCR beta chain sequences, a statistical classification framework was built. In a later analysis, V and J genes were assigned by comparing TCR nucleotide sequences against IMGT/GENE-DB human TR gene sequences. The TCRdist pipeline was used in a later analysis to assign CDR3 sequences and most-parsimonious VDJ recombination scenarios. In a later analysis, each TCR beta chain was defined by its CDR3 amino acid sequence together with its V-gene family, and reads without a unique V-gene family were excluded. To address suspected cross-contamination and a sequencing artifact, a later analysis removed approximately 590 highly shared, low-generation-probability nucleotide sequences. In a later analysis, a clonal expansion index for each public chain was calculated from normalized within-repertoire ranks of inferred template counts. In a later analysis, generation probabilities were computed using a VDJ recombination model fitted to out-of-frame rearrangements, and the results were checked against IGoR. In a later analysis, TCR-TCR, TCR-HLA and TCR-CMV co-occurrence was scored with hypergeometric tests, and a repertoire-size bias correction was applied to TCR pairs. In a later analysis, false discovery rates were estimated by permuting HLA or CMV assignments 20 times. In a later analysis, co-occurring TCRs were grouped with DBSCAN, and TCRdist sequence similarity was added when clustering was performed within HLA-allele-positive subsets. Repertoires with fewer than 30,000 or more than 120,000 public chains, plus five repertoires with anomalous nucleotide sharing, were excluded from co-occurrence clustering. TCRdb carries this immuneACCESS record with in-frame sequences only. Its versions omit some clonotypes, under half of them owing to an unresolved V gene in the studies checked, with the rest unexplained. V and J calls plus clone size are reproduced from that table; the DNA served to infer D and trimming. The sample's clone listing holds approximately 82,000 clones. 1.5% of the sample is held by the ten biggest clonotypes.

The TCR sequence derives from a woman aged 60-75 years in good health and CMV-seronegative. Material: PBMCs. Recombination connected TRBV5-4 to TRBJ2-5, with an unclear D gene assignment. The closer fit of TRBJ2-7 to the DNA end suggests the J call may be wrong. The CDR3 in this case is CASSLAASEQYF. Read as DNA, the sequence is TGTGCCAGCAGCTTGGCCGCTAGCGAGCAGTACTTC.